This TCR beta chain is drawn from a study of shared T cell receptors in the human thymus. Assay: immunoSEQ multiplex PCR; the TCRdb copy retains only in-frame clones and omits some. The data hold hundreds of thousands of clones, with approximately 78% observed a single time. Germline assignment: CDR1 GTSNPN and CDR2 SVGIG (reference sequence). This CDR3 is 14 amino acids long. V lost 2 bases and J 7 bases, leaving 17 bases between the germline ends. This clone was detected once. These sequences were also reported in another study, on human thymus T cells.

This clonotype was obtained from a boy under three years old with a congenital heart defect. Sequencing was done on a sample of thymocytes. The chain links TRBV30 to TRBJ1-2; tentatively, D is TRBD1 (6 bases). For the CDR3, the DNA is TGTGCCTGGAGTTACAGGGAATGGCCTTGTGGCTACACCTTC. This translates into CAWSYREWPCGYTF.